Listed here are 24 T cell receptor beta chains from one sample, sequenced in a study of glioma-infiltrating T cells. TCR alpha and beta CDR3 regions were amplified from RNA using iRepertoire nested multiplex PCR. TCRdb called the multiplex PCR reads again in MiXCR, with one record for every CDR3 protein. The data contain about 130,000 distinct CDR3 sequences, around 25% of them singletons. The sample consisted of glioma tissue, nonneoplastic brain tissue, or PBMCs (not recorded which). Source of these receptors: a human donor with low-grade glioma or glioblastoma, undergoing nonglioma brain surgery, or in good health (not recorded which).

This chain uses TRBV7-8 with TRBJ2-1; D remains unclear. V was pared by 1 base and J by 0 bases, with 10 bases between. CDR1 and CDR2 from the germline V gene are SGHVS and FQNEAQ. There are 16 residues in the CDR3. CDR3: CASSLDLQSSYNEQFF. The DNA of the CDR3 is TGTGCCAGCAGCTTAGATTTGCAAAGCTCCTACAATGAGCAGTTCTTC.

The chain combines TRBV2 with TRBJ2-7; 8 bases map to TRBD1. This CDR3 has 15 residues. Germline trimming cut 3 bases from V and 5 bases from J; bases unmatched to any gene: 9. Germline V gene data show CDR1 as SNHLY and CDR2 as FYNNEI. The CDR3 sequence is CASSDGTGKGNEQYV. For the CDR3, the DNA is TGTGCCAGCAGTGATGGGACAGGCAAAGGGAACGAGCAGTACGTC.

This clonotype came up many times. The chain joins TRBV7-6 to TRBJ2-5; D uncertain. The CDR3 totals 13 residues. V lost 7 bases and J lost 5, with 14 bases in between. CDR1 and CDR2 from the germline V gene are SGHVS and FNYEAQ. CDR3 sequence: CASTMTPVETQYF. Written as DNA, the CDR3 is TGTGCCAGCACCATGACTCCTGTGGAGACCCAGTACTTC. Together with reference TRBV7-6 and TRBJ2-5, the CDR3 gives the full variable domain: GAGVSQSPRYKVTKRGQDVALRCDPISGHVSLYWYRQALGQGPEFLTYFNYEAQQDKSGLPNDRFSAERPEGSISTLTIQRTEQRDSAMYRCASTMTPVETQYFGPGTRLLVL.

This clonotype is labeled as medium-sized. The chain is built from TRBV27 and TRBJ2-1; D not certain. Germline V gene sequence: CDR1 MNHEY, CDR2 SMNVEV (reference sequence). V lost 0 bases to trimming and J lost 3 bases, with 3 bases between them. This CDR3 spans 13 amino acids. The CDR3 region is CASSLSSYNEQFF. CDR3 DNA: TGTGCCAGCAGTTTATCTAGCTACAATGAGCAGTTCTTC.

V and J are TRBV6-5 and TRBJ1-1; tentative D call: TRBD1 (6 bases). In germline, CDR1 is MNHEY, CDR2 SVGAGI. The CDR3 runs to 13 residues. The V end was cut by 2 bases, the J end by 8 bases, with 12 bases between. The CDR3 spells CASSYEEGGEAFF. CDR3 nucleotides: TGTGCCAGCAGTTACGAAGAGGGGGGCGAAGCTTTCTTT.

This clonotype was found many times. The V and J genes are TRBV28 and TRBJ1-1; D is uncertain. Germline values: CDR1 MDHEN, CDR2 SYDVKM. The CDR3 has 13 amino acids. The ends were cut back, 7 bases at V and 8 bases at J, with 17 bases in the middle. In DNA, the CDR3 is TGTGCCAGCATGGGGATCGGCTACTCCGAAGCTTTCTTT. Translation gives CASMGIGYSEAFF.

Concerning this clonotype: Since a much larger clone is just one base distant, this may be a read error. This chain links TRBV24-1 with TRBJ2-3; TRBD2 aligns across 11 bases. V dropped 7 bases and J dropped 5; count of bases not matched to a gene: 7. The CDR3 is 15 residues long. Germline V gene lookup returns CDR1 KGHDR and CDR2 SFDVKD. CDR3 sequence: CATSLGLADKDTQYF. CDR3 coding DNA: TGTGCCACCAGCCTGGGACTAGCGGACAAAGATACGCAGTATTTT.

This clonotype was picked up one time. V usage is TRBV7-3 and J usage is TRBJ1-5, with D possibly TRBD1 on 6 matching bases. V lost 4 bases and J lost 3, with 13 bases in between. This CDR3 spans 15 amino acids. CDR1 and CDR2 from the germline V gene are SGHTA and FQGTGA. Written as DNA, the CDR3 is TGTGCCAGCAGCTCCGGGACATCCCCCAATCAGCCCCAGCATTTT. This gives the protein CASSSGTSPNQPQHF.

The CDR3 DNA follows: TGTGCCAGTAGTAGACAGGGGACGTATGGCTACACCTTC. This codes for CASSRQGTYGYTF. This rearrangement joins TRBV19 to TRBJ1-2; 8 nucleotides agree with TRBD1. CDR3 length: 13 amino acids. V shed 4 bases, J shed 5 bases, and the junction held 3 bases outside the gene matches. Germline CDR1 and CDR2: LNHDA and SQIVND (reference sequence).

The chain employs TRBV28 and TRBJ1-6; tentative D call: TRBD1 (5 bases). V was cut by 3 bases and J by 14 bases, with 20 bases left in between. The CDR3 runs 15 residues. CDR1 and CDR2 from the germline V gene are MDHEN and SYDVKM. CDR3 nucleotide sequence: TGTGCCAGCAGTTTTGGGTCCACCACTGGGGGGTCCCTCCACTTT. It specifies CASSFGSTTGGSLHF.

The CDR3 DNA reads TGCAGCCCCCGGACTGACAATGAGCAGTTCTTC. It translates to CSPRTDNEQFF. The J gene is TRBJ2-1, the V gene TRBV29-1; the D gene is possibly TRBD2 (5 bases). This CDR3 is 11 amino acids long. CDR1 SQVTM and CDR2 ANQGSEA come from the germline V gene. V lost 8 bases to trimming and J lost 5 bases, with 10 bases between them.

This clonotype was counted ten times or more. The CDR3 DNA sequence: TGTGCCAGCAGTGACTCAGAGACAACTAATGAAAAACTGTTTTTT. Translating gives CASSDSETTNEKLFF. The chain uses TRBV25-1 and TRBJ1-4, with D uncertain. This CDR3 is 15 amino acids long. Trimming shortened V by 3 bases and J by 0 bases, and 8 bases separated the two germline ends. The V gene's germline CDR1 is MGHDK and CDR2 SYGVNS. Using reference TRBV25-1 and TRBJ1-4 for the parts outside the CDR3, the full variable domain is EADIYQTPRYLVIGTGKKITLECSQTMGHDKMYWYQQDPGMELHLIHYSYGVNSTEKGDLSSESTVSRIRTEHFPLTLESARPSHTSQYLCASSDSETTNEKLFFGSGTQLSVL.

This clonotype was seen once. A much bigger clone sits one base away, suggesting this may be a read error. The genes are TRBV20-1 and TRBJ2-3; D is unclear. V lost 3 bases and J 0 bases, leaving 7 bases between the germline ends. The CDR3 runs to 13 residues. Germline CDR1 DFQATT, CDR2 SNEGSKA (reference sequence). CDR3 sequence (DNA): TGCAGTGCTAGCCTGTTAAGCACAGATACGCAGTATTTT. It translates to CSASLLSTDTQYF.

The V gene is TRBV3-1, the J gene TRBJ2-1; TRBD2 matches at 12 bases. After removal of 5 bases from V and 4 bases from J, the junction contained 9 bases not matched to a gene. CDR1 is LGHDT, CDR2 YNNKEL, per germline (reference sequence). The CDR3 covers 17 residues. Here the CDR3 reads CASSARLAGANYNEQFF. The DNA for the CDR3 is TGTGCCAGCAGCGCCCGACTAGCGGGGGCCAATTACAATGAGCAGTTCTTC.

This clonotype was seen repeatedly, ten times or more. This chain uses TRBV20-1 with TRBJ2-3, with no clear D. Germline-derived CDR1 and CDR2 are DFQATT and SNEGSKA (reference sequence). The V end was cut by 0 bases, the J end by 2 bases, with 9 bases between. The CDR3 loop spans 14 amino acids. DNA for the CDR3: TGCAGTGCTAGAGATCCCACTACCACAGATACGCAGTATTTT. Its translation: CSARDPTTTDTQYF.

The chain joins TRBV19 to TRBJ1-2; 8 nucleotides align to TRBD1. The CDR3 is 16 residues long. Germline CDR1 LNHDA, CDR2 SQIVND (reference sequence). J was trimmed by 4 bases and V by 4 bases; bases with no gene match: 11. The CDR3: CASSTNGQGISYGYTF. CDR3 in DNA: TGTGCCAGTAGTACAAATGGACAGGGAATCAGCTATGGCTACACCTTC. The full variable domain, completed using reference TRBV19 and TRBJ1-2, is DGGITQSPKYLFRKEGQNVTLSCEQNLNHDAMYWYRQDPGQGLRLIYYSQIVNDFQKGDIAEGYSVSREKKESFPLTVTSAQKNPTAFYLCASSTNGQGISYGYTFGSGTRLTVV.

The chain carries TRBV3-1 and TRBJ2-2; D remains unclear. The CDR3 sequence is 12 residues long. Trimming removed 4 bases from V and 8 bases from J, with 8 bases in between. Germline CDR1 is LGHDT and CDR2 is YNNKEL (reference sequence). The CDR3 nucleotides are TGTGCCAGCAGCCCCGCCAGGGGGGAGCTGTTTTTT. Its protein product is CASSPARGELFF.

This clonotype was found a few times. CDR3 in DNA: TGTGCCAGCAGGAGGACAGTTGGTCCCGGGGAGCTGTTTTTT. It yields the protein CASRRTVGPGELFF. V usage is TRBV2 and J usage is TRBJ2-2; D is possibly TRBD1 (6 bases). The V and J ends lost 6 bases and 6 bases respectively, with 14 bases between them. The germline gives CDR1 SNHLY, CDR2 FYNNEI. There are 14 residues in the CDR3.

CDR3 bases: TGTGCCAGCAGACCAGCGGGGCTACGTAGCGATGAGCAGTTCTTC. It codes for CASRPAGLRSDEQFF. The V gene is TRBV7-2, the J gene TRBJ2-1; 7 positions match TRBD2. J lost 8 bases, V lost 6 bases, and 13 bases had no gene match. This CDR3 has 15 amino acids. Germline CDR1 and CDR2: SGHTA and FQGNSA.

This chain connects TRBV24-1 to TRBJ2-5; D ambiguous. In germline, CDR1 is KGHDR, CDR2 SFDVKD. The CDR3 has 12 amino acids. V shed 5 bases and J shed 4 bases, with 7 bases lying between them. The chain's CDR3 is CATSAPGETQYF. The CDR3 DNA reads TGTGCCACCAGTGCTCCCGGAGAGACCCAGTACTTC.

As for this clonotype: This sequence may be a read error, since a much larger clone differs from it by one base. The chain employs TRBV12-3 or TRBV12-4 and TRBJ1-2; unclear D gene. There are 14 residues in the CDR3. Trimming removed 8 bases from V and 3 bases from J, with 16 bases in between. In DNA form, the CDR3 reads TGTGCCAGCCGCCACCTGGCCCTCTACTATGGCTACACCTTC. It is translated as CASRHLALYYGYTF.

The chain uses TRBV27 and TRBJ2-7, with D maybe TRBD2 (5 bases). CDR1 is MNHEY, CDR2 SMNVEV, per germline (reference sequence). CDR3 length: 12 residues. The V end lost 2 bases, the J end lost 7 bases, and 9 bases lay between the germline ends. CDR3 DNA sequence: TGTGCCAGCAGTTTAGACTACAATGAGCAGTACGTC. It codes for CASSLDYNEQYV.

This clonotype has ten or more counts. This chain links TRBV4-2 with TRBJ2-3, with TRBD2 as a possible D gene (6 bases). The CDR3 runs to 14 residues. Germline CDR1 and CDR2: LGHNA and YNFKEQ. V was shortened by 1 base and J by 2 bases, with 7 bases between the two germline ends. The CDR3: CASSQGLVTDTQYF. DNA of the CDR3: TGTGCCAGCAGCCAAGGACTAGTCACAGATACGCAGTATTTT.

This clonotype was found a few times. The chain combines TRBV20-1 with TRBJ2-7; D may be TRBD1 (6 bases). Germline assignment: CDR1 DFQATT and CDR2 SNEGSKA (reference sequence). There are 12 residues in the CDR3. V shed 3 bases and J shed 3 bases, with 9 bases lying between them. CDR3 in DNA: TGCAGTGCTAGCCAGGGGAACTACGAGCAGTACGTC. Its translation: CSASQGNYEQYV.